The 9 T cell receptor beta chains reported below all come from one sample, sequenced in a study of T cell responses to AZD1222 COVID-19 vaccine. Sequencing was performed with immunoSEQ multiplex PCR; in TCRdb, only in-frame clones are kept and a portion is missing. The table records around 90,000 clones, roughly 90% of them present only once. This sample comprised peripheral blood, obtained on day 0 of AZD1222 vaccination. These receptors originate from an adult in good health.

V usage is TRBV10-3 and J usage is TRBJ2-5; 7 bases are a match to TRBD1. CDR3 length equals 14 residues. CDR1 and CDR2 from the germline V gene are ENHRY and SYGVKD. V dropped 6 bases and J dropped 3; count of bases not matched to a gene: 7. CDR3: CAISSTGQKETQYF. The CDR3 DNA is TGTGCCATCAGCTCGACAGGGCAAAAAGAGACCCAGTACTTC.

V is TRBV2 and J is TRBJ2-3; 9 bases line up with TRBD2. Trimming took 6 bases from V and 2 from J; bases not matched to a gene: 9. The CDR3 consists of 16 residues. Germline-derived CDR1 and CDR2 are SNHLY and FYNNEI. In nucleotides, the CDR3 is TGTGCCAGCAGAGTTAGCGGGGGCCTACACACAGATACGCAGTATTTT. It is translated as CASRVSGGLHTDTQYF.

This rearrangement joins TRBV6-5 to TRBJ1-1; no definite D call. Germline CDR1 MNHEY, CDR2 SVGAGI. The CDR3 extends over 15 amino acids. V was trimmed by 5 bases and J by 1 base, leaving 14 bases between them. The CDR3 DNA sequence: TGTGCCAGCAGTCCGCAAGTGGGGTGGAACACTGAAGCTTTCTTT. This codes for CASSPQVGWNTEAFF.

This clone was seen a few times. The V gene is TRBV5-4, the J gene TRBJ1-6, with TRBD1 as a possible D gene (6 bases). Germline V gene lookup returns CDR1 SGHNT and CDR2 YYREEE (reference sequence). The CDR3 loop spans 17 amino acids. V was cut by 5 bases and J by 6 bases, with 21 bases left in between. Here the CDR3 DNA reads TGTGCCAGCAGTTCGCCTTCCCAGGGGAGGATTAATTCACCCCTCCACTTT. Its translation is CASSSPSQGRINSPLHF.

The chain uses TRBV7-2 and TRBJ2-5; TRBD2 agrees at 7 bases. The CDR3 spans 15 residues. Trimming at V came to 1 base and at J to 1 base, leaving 3 bases not matched to a gene. The V gene's germline CDR1 is SGHTA and CDR2 FQGNSA. The CDR3 nucleotides read TGTGCCAGCAGCTTAGGCGGGACTACCCAAGAGACCCAGTACTTC. Its translation is CASSLGGTTQETQYF.

For this clone: One junction end does not reproduce the germline sequence, and a read error may be involved. The chain combines TRBV7-7 with TRBJ2-5; tentatively, D is TRBD2 (6 bases). The germline CDR1 and CDR2 sequences are SSHAT and FNYEAQ (reference sequence). This CDR3 has 15 amino acids. The CDR3 DNA is TGTGCTAGCAGCCCCGGGACTGGACGGGGAGAGACCCAGTACTTC. Translation gives CASSPGTGRGETQYF.

This clone was observed once. V and J are TRBV29-1 and TRBJ2-7, with D perhaps given as TRBD1 or TRBD2 (6 bases each). V lost 0 bases and J 3 bases, leaving 12 bases between the germline ends. The CDR3 is made up of 14 amino acids. Germline V CDR1 and CDR2: SQVTM, ANQGSEA. This chain's CDR3 is CSVEDPRGLYEQYF. The DNA for the CDR3 is TGCAGCGTTGAAGATCCCCGGGGGCTCTACGAGCAGTACTTC.

The chain joins TRBV5-6 to TRBJ1-1; D may be TRBD1 (6 bases). The CDR3 extends over 14 amino acids. Germline V lookup: CDR1 SGHDT, CDR2 YYEEEE. Between the trimmed V and J ends, which lost 0 bases and 8 bases, there was a span of 14 bases. In nucleotides, the CDR3 is TGTGCCAGCAGCTTGGTGTGGGGGGCCGGGGAAGCTTTCTTT. Protein: CASSLVWGAGEAFF.

The gene calls are TRBV25-1 and TRBJ2-5; D uncertain. This CDR3 contains 14 residues. V lost 1 base and J lost 5, with 11 bases in between. Germline V gene sequence: CDR1 MGHDK, CDR2 SYGVNS. CDR3 sequence reads: CASSELVGGETQYF. The CDR3 bases are TGTGCCAGCAGTGAATTAGTGGGTGGGGAGACCCAGTACTTC.